This section outlines one T cell receptor (beta chain) sequence together with its context. PCR was performed a second time for roughly 7 to 11 cycles using a sample-barcoded 5' primer and a J-beta primer mix. Via MiXCR, TCRdb re-called the 5' RACE reads, giving one row per CDR3 protein. The repertoire has 750,000 to 1,000,000 distinct CDR3 sequences, approximately 32% of them found once; the top ten carry about a tenth. These data come from a study of blood T cells in healthy people across ages. Overall study: The template switching approach captured approximately one barcoded beta molecule for every two T cells.

There are 12 residues in the CDR3. Trimming removed 5 bases from V and 9 bases from J, with 13 bases in between. These data were likewise used in another study, on T cells of mothers and their children. That source notes: Sequencing returned over 9 million TCR beta CDR3 reads per mother and roughly 3 million per child.

Input material: blood. The clonotype was recovered from a woman in her thirties or forties in good health. The chain has TRBV12-3 or TRBV12-4 and TRBJ1-1; tentative D call: TRBD1 (5 bases). This CDR3 is CASSPDTKKAFF. DNA of the CDR3: TGTGCCAGCAGTCCGGACACCAAGAAAGCTTTCTTT.